Below, 27 T cell receptor beta chains from the same sample are listed, as sequenced in a study of blood T cell repertoires in COVID-19. Assay: immunoSEQ multiplex PCR; the TCRdb copy retains only in-frame clones and omits some. Among 130,000 to 150,000 clones listed, 87% were seen once. Sequenced: peripheral blood. The receptors originated from a woman aged 40-49 years with acute or convalescent COVID-19.

The V and J genes are TRBV12-3 or TRBV12-4 and TRBJ1-6; D might be TRBD1 (6 bases). The V and J ends lost 10 bases and 6 bases respectively, with 10 bases between them. The CDR3 length is 12 residues. DNA of the CDR3: TGTGCCATCGGACAGATTAATTCACCCCTCCACTTT. It translates to CAIGQINSPLHF.

This rearrangement joins TRBV30 to TRBJ2-6; 7 bases fit TRBD2. Germline CDR1 is GTSNPN and CDR2 is SVGIG (reference sequence). This CDR3 contains 14 residues. The CDR3 bases are TGTGCAATGGTTGCGGGGGTTGGGGCCAACGTCCTGACTTTC. Its translation: CAMVAGVGANVLTF.

This sequence joins TRBV7-9 and TRBJ2-3, with TRBD2 matching 15 bases. This CDR3 comprises 17 residues. With 10 bases clipped from V and 3 bases from J, the junction kept 11 bases outside the gene matches. Germline V gives CDR1 SEHNR, CDR2 FQNEAQ (reference sequence). DNA for the CDR3: TGTGCCACCAGGGTACGGACTAGCGGGAGGGAGACAGATACGCAGTATTTT. Its translation is CATRVRTSGRETDTQYF. The complete variable domain, with remaining parts taken from reference TRBV7-9 and TRBJ2-3, reads DTGVSQNPRHKITKRGQNVTFRCDPISEHNRLYWYRQTLGQGPEFLTYFQNEAQLEKSRLLSDRFSAERPKGSFSTLEIQRTEQGDSAMYLCATRVRTSGRETDTQYFGPGTRLTVL.

The CDR3 nucleotides read TGTGCCTGGAGTGTAACGGGTTTGGGCGAGCAGTACTTC. Its translation is CAWSVTGLGEQYF. The chain joins TRBV30 to TRBJ2-7; D ambiguous. CDR3 length equals 13 residues. The germline V gene has CDR1 GTSNPN and CDR2 SVGIG (reference sequence). Trimming cost V 0 bases and J 6 bases, with 12 bases left between them. The full variable domain, completed using reference TRBV30 and TRBJ2-7, is SQTIHQWPATLVQPVGSPLSLECTVEGTSNPNLYWYRQAAGRGLQLLFYSVGIGQISSEVPQNLSASRPQDRQFILSSKKLLLSDSGFYLCAWSVTGLGEQYFGPGTRLTVT.

This rearrangement joins TRBV6-5 to TRBJ2-7; D gene ambiguous. CDR1 is MNHEY and CDR2 is SVGAGI in the germline V gene. The V and J ends lost 3 bases and 2 bases respectively, with 11 bases between them. This CDR3 spans 14 amino acids. The CDR3 nucleotides are TGTGCCAGCAGTTATGGAGAATCCCCCTACGAGCAGTACTTC. It yields the protein CASSYGESPYEQYF.

The chain has TRBV21-1 and TRBJ2-7; the table's D call of TRBD2 was not tested on the DNA. TRBV21-1 is labeled a pseudogene. The CDR3 loop spans 16 amino acids. CDR3: CASSKAPPDGGGEQYF. CDR3 nucleotide sequence: TGTGCCAGCAGCAAAGCCCCTCCCGACGGCGGGGGCGAGCAGTACTTC.

The chain couples TRBV28 to TRBJ1-4, with unresolved D. Trimming stripped 5 bases from V and 0 bases from J, with 10 bases between. Germline loops: CDR1 MDHEN, CDR2 SYDVKM. The CDR3 extends over 15 amino acids. The CDR3 reads CASSPYITTNEKLFF. The DNA for the CDR3 is TGTGCCAGCAGTCCTTACATCACAACTAATGAAAAACTGTTTTTT.

The gene calls are TRBV2 and TRBJ1-2, with TRBD1 identical over 9 bases. The CDR3 is made up of 13 amino acids. V gave up 8 bases and J gave up 10 bases; unmatched junction bases: 11. CDR1 and CDR2 from the germline V gene are SNHLY and FYNNEI. The CDR3 reads CASHWDRESDYTF. The CDR3, as DNA: TGTGCCAGCCATTGGGACAGGGAATCAGACTACACCTTC.

The chain links TRBV10-3 to TRBJ1-2; D gene uncertain. Between the trimmed V and J ends, which lost 0 bases and 8 bases, there was a span of 7 bases. Germline CDR1 is ENHRY and CDR2 is SYGVKD. The CDR3 is 12 amino acids. CDR3 bases: TGTGCCATCAGTGAGTCGGGCCCAGGCTACACCTTC. Encoded protein: CAISESGPGYTF.

V gene TRBV7-8 combines with J gene TRBJ2-7; 7 nucleotides agree with TRBD2. V lost 3 bases, J lost 7 bases, and 6 bases stayed unmatched. This CDR3 region has 13 residues. The germline CDR1 and CDR2 sequences are SGHVS and FQNEAQ. The CDR3 region is CASSLGLPLEQYF. CDR3 in DNA: TGTGCCAGCAGCTTGGGACTACCTTTAGAGCAGTACTTC.

The V call is TRBV19, the J call TRBJ1-5; D unresolved. Germline V gene sequence: CDR1 LNHDA, CDR2 SQIVND (reference sequence). The CDR3 length is 13 residues. With 7 bases removed from V and 7 bases from J, the gap between germline ends came to 14 bases. In nucleotides, the CDR3 is TGTGCCAGTATTGCGACGGGGTCCCAGCCCCAGCATTTT. Its translation: CASIATGSQPQHF.

As regards this clone: Germline is not matched at one junction end, which may reflect a read error. Here the CDR3 reads CASSSGTPSNEQYF. CDR3 sequence (DNA): TGTGCCAGCAGCTCCGGGACTCCCTCCAACGAGCAGTACTTC. This rearrangement joins TRBV28 to TRBJ2-7; the D gene is possibly TRBD2 (6 bases). CDR3 length equals 14 residues. Germline CDR1 reads MDHEN; CDR2 reads SYDVKM.

Only a few counts were recorded for this clone. The V call is TRBV6-5, the J call TRBJ1-1; D call uncertain. The germline V and J ends were trimmed by 7 bases and 6 bases, with 21 bases remaining between them. CDR1 MNHEY and CDR2 SVGAGI come from the germline V gene. This CDR3 comprises 15 residues. The CDR3 DNA reads TGTGCCAGCATTAAAGTAGTTGGGAGGGCCGCTGAAGCTTTCTTT. Its protein product is CASIKVVGRAAEAFF.

The count of this clone is one. The chain carries TRBV7-2 and TRBJ1-2; possibly TRBD1 for D (5 bases). The V gene's germline CDR1 is SGHTA and CDR2 FQGNSA. With 6 bases removed from V and 8 bases from J, the gap between germline ends came to 13 bases. This CDR3 has 12 amino acids. The CDR3 reads CASSPPGMGYTF. CDR3 bases: TGTGCCAGCAGTCCCCCAGGGATGGGCTACACCTTC.

The chain has TRBV27 and TRBJ1-6; TRBD1 agrees at 11 bases. This CDR3 region has 15 residues. CDR1 is MNHEY, CDR2 SMNVEV, per germline (reference sequence). Trimming at V came to 4 bases and at J to 8 bases, leaving 4 bases not matched to a gene. The CDR3, as DNA: TGTGCCAGCAGTTGGGGACAGGGGGTTGATTCACCCCTCCACTTT. It codes for CASSWGQGVDSPLHF.

The chain links TRBV18 to TRBJ2-1; TRBD2 aligns across 13 bases. The CDR3 spans 15 residues. After removal of 3 bases from V and 9 bases from J, the junction contained 5 bases not matched to a gene. Germline V gives CDR1 KGHSH, CDR2 LQKENI. As DNA, the CDR3 is TGTGCCAGCTCACCGGGGACTAGCGGGACGGGTGAGCAGTTCTTC. This codes for CASSPGTSGTGEQFF.

The CDR3, as DNA: TGTGCCAGCTCACCAATGGGGGGATACGAGCAGTACTTC. Protein: CASSPMGGYEQYF. This chain connects TRBV18 to TRBJ2-7, with D possibly TRBD2 on 6 matching bases. V gave up 2 bases and J gave up 4 bases, with 9 bases separating them. There are 13 residues in the CDR3. Per the germline V gene, CDR1 is KGHSH and CDR2 is LQKENI.

This clone was found once. The chain couples TRBV27 to TRBJ2-2; 8 bases agree with TRBD2. Germline CDR1 MNHEY, CDR2 SMNVEV (reference sequence). The CDR3 covers 16 residues. The trim removed 6 bases at V and 1 base at J, leaving 7 bases unmatched. The CDR3 loop is CASRRAGAQNTGELFF. Written as DNA, the CDR3 is TGTGCCAGCAGGCGAGCGGGGGCCCAGAACACCGGGGAGCTGTTTTTT.

The chain carries TRBV18 and TRBJ1-2; 10 bases match TRBD1. The germline V gene has CDR1 KGHSH and CDR2 LQKENI. This CDR3 spans 14 amino acids. V was clipped by 3 bases and J by 7 bases; unmatched bases: 5. DNA of the CDR3: TGTGCCAGCTCACCCCGACAGGGGGCGAGTGGCTACACCTTC. Translating it yields CASSPRQGASGYTF.

The chain carries TRBV7-2 and TRBJ2-7, with TRBD2 matching over 9 bases. Unmatched junction bases numbered 1, after V lost 2 bases and J lost 2 bases. The germline V gene has CDR1 SGHTA and CDR2 FQGNSA. The CDR3 loop spans 14 amino acids. The CDR3 DNA reads as TGTGCCAGCAGCTTAATAGCGGGGGCCTACGAGCAGTACTTC. As protein: CASSLIAGAYEQYF. The full variable domain, with the rest looked up from reference TRBV7-2 and TRBJ2-7, is GAGVSQSPSNKVTEKGKDVELRCDPISGHTALYWYRQSLGQGLEFLIYFQGNSAPDKSGLPSDRFSAERTGGSVSTLTIQRTQQEDSAVYLCASSLIAGAYEQYFGPGTRLTVT.

This rearrangement joins TRBV2 to TRBJ1-1, with D uncertain. The CDR3 runs 13 residues. V was cut by 6 bases and J by 4 bases, with 12 bases left in between. Germline V gene lookup returns CDR1 SNHLY and CDR2 FYNNEI. The CDR3 loop reads CASRRQRATEAFF. For the CDR3, the DNA is TGTGCCAGCAGACGCCAGAGGGCCACTGAAGCTTTCTTT.

The V and J genes are TRBV3-1 (or the pseudogene TRBV3-2) and TRBJ1-6; 9 bases match TRBD1. With V trimmed by 1 base and J by 10 bases, 11 bases remained unmatched. The germline V gene has CDR1 LGHDT and CDR2 YNNKEL (reference sequence). CDR3 length: 17 residues. The CDR3 sequence is CASSQVTGGGGRSPLHF. Written as DNA, the CDR3 is TGTGCCAGCAGCCAAGTGACAGGGGGTGGGGGGAGGTCACCCCTCCACTTT.

V is TRBV30 and J is TRBJ1-4, with D hard to call. Germline loops: CDR1 GTSNPN, CDR2 SVGIG (reference sequence). This CDR3 region has 13 residues. Deletions cut 2 bases from V and 1 base from J, with 5 bases between. The CDR3: CAWSQRTNEKLFF. DNA of the CDR3: TGTGCCTGGAGTCAGCGAACTAATGAAAAACTGTTTTTT.

This sequence joins TRBV19 and TRBJ1-2; TRBD1 agrees at 7 bases. The CDR3 runs to 13 residues. Germline CDR1 LNHDA, CDR2 SQIVND (reference sequence). V was clipped by 7 bases and J by 8 bases; unmatched bases: 10. DNA for the CDR3: TGTGCCAGTACTCGTTGGCAGGGGGGCGGCTACACCTTC. Its protein product is CASTRWQGGGYTF.

The chain recombines TRBV27 with TRBJ2-7; TRBD2 aligns across 10 bases. J lost 2 bases, V lost 5 bases, and 6 bases had no gene match. From germline, CDR1 is MNHEY and CDR2 SMNVEV (reference sequence). This CDR3 region has 15 residues. In DNA form, the CDR3 reads TGTGCCAGCAGTCTCCCGGGACTAGCGCCCTACGAGCAGTACTTC. It specifies CASSLPGLAPYEQYF.

The chain carries TRBV11-2 and TRBJ1-2; tentative D call: TRBD1 (6 bases). This CDR3 spans 13 amino acids. Trimming left V 5 bases short and J 4 bases short, with 11 bases between. Germline loops: CDR1 SGHAT, CDR2 FQNNGV. The CDR3 coding sequence is TGTGCCAGCAGCCACGGGACATTCTATGGCTACACCTTC. Protein sequence: CASSHGTFYGYTF.

The chain has TRBV6-5 and TRBJ1-2; 7 bases are shared with TRBD1. CDR1 and CDR2 from the germline V gene are MNHEY and SVGAGI. The ends lost 8 bases at V and 0 bases at J; junction bases unmatched: 6. The CDR3 runs to 14 residues. The CDR3 region is CASAGDRANYGYTF. The CDR3 DNA reads TGTGCCAGCGCCGGGGACAGAGCTAACTATGGCTACACCTTC.